The 3 T cell receptor beta chains in this list originate from one sample, sequenced in a study of blood T cell repertoires in COVID-19. Sequencing used immunoSEQ multiplex PCR; TCRdb keeps in-frame clones, though not all of them. The table has some 150,000 clones, almost 90% seen once; the top ten hold approximately 1.4%. The sample comprised peripheral blood. The source is a woman aged 55-69 years with acute or convalescent COVID-19.

The gene calls are TRBV19 and TRBJ1-3, with TRBD1 matching over 8 bases. Trimming took 2 bases from V and 4 from J; bases not matched to a gene: 7. The CDR3 is 16 amino acids. Germline values: CDR1 LNHDA, CDR2 SQIVND (reference sequence). The CDR3 loop is CASSIFLDRGGNTIYF. The DNA for the CDR3 is TGTGCCAGTAGTATATTCCTCGACAGGGGAGGAAACACCATATATTTT.

There are a few counts of this clone. The chain uses TRBV4-1 and TRBJ2-6; perhaps TRBD2 as D (6 bases). The CDR3 loop spans 18 amino acids. Germline V gene lookup returns CDR1 MGHRA and CDR2 YSYEKL. The V end was cut by 0 bases, the J end by 2 bases, with 14 bases between. DNA for the CDR3: TGCGCCAGCAGCCAAGATCGCGGGGCCAGGACTGGGGCCAACGTCCTGACTTTC. This codes for CASSQDRGARTGANVLTF.

The chain combines TRBV6-2 or TRBV6-3 with TRBJ1-3; TRBD1 matches at 9 bases. The germline V gene has CDR1 MNHEY and CDR2 SVGEGT. The CDR3 extends over 14 amino acids. After removal of 7 bases from V and 5 bases from J, the junction contained 6 bases not matched to a gene. The CDR3: CASNPGQGRNTIYF. CDR3 sequence (DNA): TGTGCCAGCAACCCGGGACAGGGAAGAAACACCATATATTTT.